This TCR beta chain was obtained from a study of blood T cell repertoires in COVID-19. Germline V gene sequence: CDR1 MDHEN, CDR2 SYDVKM. Trimming at V came to 4 bases and at J to 3 bases, leaving 10 bases not matched to a gene. The CDR3 spans 17 residues. Generated by immunoSEQ multiplex PCR, the TCRdb table keeps only in-frame clones and is missing some. Of tens of thousands of clones detected, around 88% appear once; the ten largest clones hold 18%. V usage is TRBV28 and J usage is TRBJ1-4; 8 bases map to TRBD1. Sequencing was carried out using peripheral blood. This clonotype was obtained from a woman older than 75 with acute or convalescent COVID-19. The CDR3 here is CASSSPIGQGPNEKLFF. In DNA, the CDR3 is TGTGCCAGCAGTTCCCCTATAGGACAGGGACCTAATGAAAAACTGTTTTTT.